This T cell receptor (beta chain) came from a study of shared T cell receptors in the human thymus. The CDR3 runs 16 residues. The germline CDR1 and CDR2 sequences are SNHLY and FYNNEI. Trimming took 1 base from V and 4 from J; bases not matched to a gene: 5. This table comes from immunoSEQ multiplex PCR, and its TCRdb copy is limited to in-frame clones, with some not included. The sample consists of some 640,000 clones, roughly 86% of them appearing once. These sequences were also reported in another study, on human thymus T cells.

The chain joins TRBV2 to TRBJ1-4; 8 positions agree with TRBD1. Sequencing was done on a sample of thymocytes. The source is a boy in the first two years of life with a congenital heart defect. The CDR3 spells CASSEGSTGGNEKLFF. CDR3 nucleotide sequence: TGTGCCAGCAGTGAAGGGAGTACAGGGGGTAATGAAAAACTGTTTTTT.